The sequence of this T cell receptor beta chain was determined in a study of CD8 T cells in Susac syndrome. Germline lookup yields CDR1 KGHDR and CDR2 SFDVKD. Deletions cut 1 base from V and 3 bases from J, with 11 bases between. This CDR3 contains 15 residues. It was with random hexamers that roughly 0.45 to 1 ug RNA was reverse transcribed. TCRdb independently ran MiXCR on the immunoSEQ multiplex PCR reads; one entry per CDR3 protein. Among about 300,000 distinct CDR3 sequences listed, about nine tenths were seen once. This sequence was found in a human donor with multiple sclerosis. The specimen was CD8+ T cells from PBMCs. The chain has TRBV24-1 and TRBJ2-5; maybe TRBD1 (6 bases). CDR3 residues: CATSDFAGDEETQYF. For the CDR3, the DNA is TGTGCCACCAGTGATTTCGCAGGGGACGAAGAGACCCAGTACTTC.